This T cell receptor (beta chain) was observed in a study of cytomegalovirus exposure and HLA in healthy donors. This CDR3 region has 16 residues. In germline, CDR1 is MNHEY, CDR2 SMNVEV (reference sequence). The ends were cut back, 7 bases at V and 4 bases at J, with 20 bases in the middle. PCR employed 60 Vbeta and 13 Jbeta primers. The protocol was immunoSEQ multiplex PCR, while the TCRdb copy is restricted to in-frame clones and leaves out a portion. Of some 110,000 clones in the sample, more than 70% were seen once. This clonotype was obtained from a man aged 25 to 40 in good health and CMV-seronegative. The sequenced material came from PBMCs. V is TRBV27 and J is TRBJ2-1, with D possibly matching TRBD2 (6 bases). CDR3 DNA sequence: TGTGCCAGCATCCGATACATTTCTGCGGGGTACAATGAGCAGTTCTTC. Amino acids: CASIRYISAGYNEQFF.